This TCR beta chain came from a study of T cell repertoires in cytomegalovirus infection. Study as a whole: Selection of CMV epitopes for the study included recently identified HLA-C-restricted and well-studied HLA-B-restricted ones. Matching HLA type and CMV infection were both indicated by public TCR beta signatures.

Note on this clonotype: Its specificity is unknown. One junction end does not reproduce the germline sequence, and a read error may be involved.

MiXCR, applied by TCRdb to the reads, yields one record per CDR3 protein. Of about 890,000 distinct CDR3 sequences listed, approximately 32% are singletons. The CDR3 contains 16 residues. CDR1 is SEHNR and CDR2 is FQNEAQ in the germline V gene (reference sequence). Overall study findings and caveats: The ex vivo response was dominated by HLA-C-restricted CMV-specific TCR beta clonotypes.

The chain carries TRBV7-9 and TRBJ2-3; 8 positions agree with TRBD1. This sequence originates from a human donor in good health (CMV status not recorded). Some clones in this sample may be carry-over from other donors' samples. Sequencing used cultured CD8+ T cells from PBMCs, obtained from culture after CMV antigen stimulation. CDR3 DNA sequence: TGTACCAGCAGCCTTCCAGGGGGCCCCCCGACAGATACGCAGTATTTT. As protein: CTSSLPGGPPTDTQYF.